This T cell receptor (beta chain) is drawn from a study of circulating tumor DNA in untreated peripheral T-cell lymphoma. Using immunoSEQ multiplex PCR, the repertoire was profiled, and TCRdb retains in-frame clones only, with some absent. The sample shows approximately 1,000 clones, 70% to 85% of them seen only once. Concerning this clone: At one end, the junction sequence differs from germline, possibly due to a read error.

Before treatment, baseline tumor tissue was collected for sequencing. Sequencing was carried out using tumor tissue. The sequence was collected from a human donor with peripheral T-cell lymphoma.

CDR3 DNA: TGTGCCAGCTCACCGTGGGGCCAGGGGGCCTATAATGAGCAGTTCTTC. Encoded protein: CASSPWGQGAYNEQFF. V and J are TRBV18 and TRBJ2-1, with 8 bases fitting TRBD1. Germline CDR1 reads KGHSH; CDR2 reads LQKENI. The CDR3 has 16 residues. Together with reference TRBV18 and TRBJ2-1, the CDR3 gives the full variable domain: NAGVMQNPRHLVRRRGQEARLRCSPMKGHSHVYWYRQLPEEGLKFMVYLQKENIIDESGMPKERFSAEFPKEGPSILRIQQVVRGDSAAYFCASSPWGQGAYNEQFFGPGTRLTVL.